The T cell receptor beta chain described here comes from a study of blood T cell repertoires in COVID-19. Study overall: The study drew acute and convalescent COVID-19 samples from the United States, Italy and Spain.

Original methodology: Amplification with reference gene primers provided the estimates of nucleated cell counts. Sequencing was performed with immunoSEQ multiplex PCR; in TCRdb, only in-frame clones are kept and a portion is missing. For V, J and clone size, that table is used; D and trimming come from the DNA. Among a few hundred thousand clones listed, roughly nine tenths were seen once. Residents of over 20 US areas, aged roughly 18 to 89 years, made up the participants. Two negative PCRs, clearance, or symptom resolution characterized the recovered Cohort 3 donors. Germline V gene sequence: CDR1 MNHEY, CDR2 SVGAGI. The CDR3 is 13 residues long. V was shortened by 7 bases and J by 3 bases, with 13 bases between the two germline ends.

The chain has TRBV6-5 and TRBJ2-7; a possible D gene is TRBD1 (5 bases). Sequenced: PBMCs or T cells enriched from blood (not recorded which). The sequence was obtained from an older woman who had recovered from COVID-19. DNA for the CDR3: TGTGCCAGCAAGGAAACAGGCGTCTACGAGCAGTACTTC. It is translated as CASKETGVYEQYF.